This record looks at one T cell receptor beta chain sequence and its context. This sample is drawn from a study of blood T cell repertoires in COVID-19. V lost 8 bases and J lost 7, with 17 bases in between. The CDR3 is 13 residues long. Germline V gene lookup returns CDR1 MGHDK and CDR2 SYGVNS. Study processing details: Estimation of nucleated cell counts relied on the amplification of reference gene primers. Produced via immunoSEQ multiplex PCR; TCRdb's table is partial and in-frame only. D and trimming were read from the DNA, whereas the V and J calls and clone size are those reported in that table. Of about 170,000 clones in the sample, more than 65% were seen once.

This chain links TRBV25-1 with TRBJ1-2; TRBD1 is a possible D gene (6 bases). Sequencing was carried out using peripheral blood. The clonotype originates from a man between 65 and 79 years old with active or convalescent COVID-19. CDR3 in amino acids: CASSSGEWGGYTF. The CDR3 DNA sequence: TGTGCCAGCTCTTCAGGGGAATGGGGTGGCTACACCTTC.